The rows below give T cell receptor beta chains drawn from one sample of a study of cytomegalovirus exposure and HLA in healthy donors. The protocol was immunoSEQ multiplex PCR, while the TCRdb copy is restricted to in-frame clones and leaves out a portion. The table has fewer than 250,000 clones, approximately 80% seen once. The sequenced material came from PBMCs. The receptors originated from a girl aged 5-17 years in good health and CMV-seronegative. CDR3s include the opening cysteine and the closing phenylalanine or tryptophan. D genes are given only for firm matches. Where a row states a size, it is once, few, many or the class of an expanded clone; other rows omit it.

>-|TRBV9|TRBJ1-6|-
TGTGCCAGCAGCGTTTCTCTGGGGGGTATGCCTTCACCCCTCCACTTT
CASSVSLGGMPSPLHF
>-|TRBV6-1|TRBJ1-5|-
TGTGCCAGCAGTGAACCCCCCGGCGGGAGACTTAATCAGCCCCAGCATTTT
CASSEPPGGRLNQPQHF
>-|TRBV21-1|TRBJ1-6|-
TGTGCCAGCAGCAAAGTGAGAGGGTCACCCCTCCACTTT
CASSKVRGSPLHF
>TRBD2|TRBV7-2|TRBJ2-1|-
TGTGCCAGCAGCTTGCGTCGAAGCGACCGCGGGGGTCAGTTCTTC
CASSLRRSDRGGQFF
>-|TRBV23-1|TRBJ1-2|-
TGCGCCAGCAGTCAATCTCGTTCCAATCGATCGGGGGGGGACTATGGCTACACCTTC
CASSQSRSNRSGGDYGYTF
>-|TRBV28|TRBJ2-3|-
TGTGCCAGCAGTTTATATACACTAGCCTCCACAGATACGCAGTATTTT
CASSLYTLASTDTQYF
>TRBD2|TRBV7-6|TRBJ2-3|once
TGTGCCAGCAGCTTAGGCGGGAGGGCAACAGATACGCAGTATTTT
CASSLGGRATDTQYF
>-|TRBV9|TRBJ1-2|-
TGTGCCAGCAGCGTAGTCGAGCGATCGACTTTTGGTGGCTACACCTTC
CASSVVERSTFGGYTF
>-|TRBV5-4|TRBJ2-3|-
TGTGCCAGCAGCTTGGGACAGAACACAGATACGCAGTATTTT
CASSLGQNTDTQYF
>-|TRBV5-1|TRBJ2-5|-
TGCGCCAGCAGCTTTAACAGGCGGGAGACCCAGTACTTC
CASSFNRRETQYF
>TRBD1|TRBV28|TRBJ1-5|few
TGTGCCAGCAAAACCCAGGACAGGGAAGTCAATCAGCCCCAGCATTTT
CASKTQDREVNQPQHF
>TRBD2|TRBV15|TRBJ2-1|-
TGTGCCACCAGCAGCTTTAGCGGGGGGGCCGGAGGGAACAATGAGCAGTTCTTC
CATSSFSGGAGGNNEQFF
>TRBD1|TRBV11-2|TRBJ1-2|once
TGTGCCAGCAGCTTCAACAGGGGGCGAGGGTATGGCTACACCTTC
CASSFNRGRGYGYTF
>-|TRBV12-5|TRBJ1-2|-
TGTGCTAGTGGTTTCATTAACTATGGCTACACCTTC
CASGFINYGYTF
>TRBD1|TRBV2|TRBJ1-1|-
TGTGCCAGCAGTGACGGACAGGCGGCTGAAGCTTTCTTT
CASSDGQAAEAFF
>-|TRBV7-9|TRBJ1-2|-
TGTGCCAGCAGCCTGGCGGGGGGCAACTATGGCTACACCTTC
CASSLAGGNYGYTF
>TRBD1|TRBV5-1|TRBJ1-2|-
TGCGCCAGCAGCTTGGAGGCAGGGGGCGGGTATGGCTACACCTTC
CASSLEAGGGYGYTF
>TRBD1|TRBV5-6|TRBJ1-2|-
TGTGCCAGCAGCTTGGGGGACAGGAACCTCTATGGCTACACCTTC
CASSLGDRNLYGYTF
>TRBD2|TRBV7-3|TRBJ2-1|-
TGTGCCAGCAGGAAAACTCCGGGACTAGCGGGAGGGCCCCACAATGAGCAGTTCTTC
CASRKTPGLAGGPHNEQFF
>-|TRBV19|TRBJ1-5|once
TGTGCCAGTAGTATGATACAGGCTCTTGGGAATCAGCCCCAGCATTTT
CASSMIQALGNQPQHF
>-|TRBV28|TRBJ2-2|-
TGTGCCAGCAGTTTACGAGTCACCACCGGGGAGCTGTTTTTT
CASSLRVTTGELFF
>TRBD2|TRBV5-1|TRBJ2-3|-
TGCGCCAGCAGCTTGGGTAGCGGGGGGTCTAGCACAGATACGCAGTATTTT
CASSLGSGGSSTDTQYF
>-|TRBV28|TRBJ2-7|-
TGTGCCAGCAGTTTTGAGGACTCAACCTACGAGCAGTACTTC
CASSFEDSTYEQYF
>-|TRBV7-2|TRBJ1-2|once
TGTGCCAGGGCACAGAGCAACTATGGCTACACCTTC
CARAQSNYGYTF
>TRBD2|TRBV11-2|TRBJ2-5|-
TGTGCCAGCAGCTTAGCGGCTAGCGGGTATCAAGAGACCCAGTACTTC
CASSLAASGYQETQYF
>TRBD1|TRBV7-3|TRBJ2-7|once
TGTGCCAGCGGGACAGGGCCCTACGAGCAGTACTTC
CASGTGPYEQYF
>TRBD1|TRBV30|TRBJ1-6|-
TGTGCCTGGAGTCTACGAGGAGGGACAGCCAATTCACCCCTCCACTTT
CAWSLRGGTANSPLHF
>-|TRBV6-1|TRBJ2-5|-
TGTGCCAGCCTGTTCGGGGTGAGGGAGACCCAGTACTTC
CASLFGVRETQYF
>-|TRBV6-6|TRBJ1-1|-
TGTGCCAGCAGTTTCGGAGGATGGAGGGGTACTGAAGCTTTCTTT
CASSFGGWRGTEAFF
>TRBD2|TRBV7-6|TRBJ2-7|-
TGTGCCAGCAGCCCGGTCCCGATGCTAGCGGGGGAGCAGTACTTC
CASSPVPMLAGEQYF
>TRBD1|TRBV19|TRBJ1-1|-
TGTGCCAGTCGCAGGGGGTTCACTGAAGCTTTCTTT
CASRRGFTEAFF
>TRBD2|TRBV6-1|TRBJ2-2|-
TGTGCCAGCAGAGAATACTACAGCGGGATTAACACCGGGGAGCTGTTTTTT
CASREYYSGINTGELFF
>-|TRBV6-1|TRBJ2-5|-
TGTGCCAGCAGTGTCCTACCGAACCAAGAGACCCAGTACTTC
CASSVLPNQETQYF
>TRBD2|TRBV5-1|TRBJ2-3|-
TGCGCCAGCAGCTTGCTGACTAGCGGGAGCACAGATACGCAGTATTTT
CASSLLTSGSTDTQYF
>TRBD2|TRBV6-6|TRBJ2-7|-
TGTGCCACGGGAGGGGGGTCCTACGAGCAGTACTTC
CATGGGSYEQYF
>TRBD1|TRBV4-2|TRBJ1-5|-
TGTGCCAGCAGACAGGGGGCTAAGCAGCCCCAGCATTTT
CASRQGAKQPQHF
>-|TRBV5-5|TRBJ1-2|-
TGTGCCAGCAGCTTGTTTCCGGGGGACTATGGCTACACCTTC
CASSLFPGDYGYTF
>TRBD1|TRBV18|TRBJ1-3|-
TGTGCCAGCTCCCAACAGGGGTCCGGAAACACCATATATTTT
CASSQQGSGNTIYF
>TRBD1|TRBV27|TRBJ1-1|-
TGTGCCAGCAGTTCCCGGGACAGGGTCACTGAAGCTTTCTTT
CASSSRDRVTEAFF
>TRBD1|TRBV28|TRBJ1-1|few
TGTGCCAGCAGTGGACCGGGACAGGGGAACACTGAAGCTTTCTTT
CASSGPGQGNTEAFF
>TRBD1|TRBV7-2|TRBJ1-2|once
TGTGCCAGCAGCTTAGGAGTCGGACGGCAGGGGGCGCAGTATGGCTACACCTTC
CASSLGVGRQGAQYGYTF
>-|TRBV4-3|TRBJ1-6|-
TGCGCCAGCAGCCAAGATAGGCCTGGGGGGTCCTATAATTCACCCCTCCACTTT
CASSQDRPGGSYNSPLHF
>TRBD1|TRBV5-1|TRBJ1-2|-
TGCGCCAGCAGTAACCAGGGGGACTATGGCTACACCTTC
CASSNQGDYGYTF
>-|TRBV28|TRBJ2-1|-
TGTGCCAGCAGGAGGTGGATTACCTACAATGAGCAGTTCTTC
CASRRWITYNEQFF
>-|TRBV6-6|TRBJ1-5|-
TGTGCCAGCAGGGACACTCAACAGCCCCAGCATTTT
CASRDTQQPQHF
>TRBD2|TRBV6-1|TRBJ2-7|-
TGTGCCAGCAGGGGGGGGACCTACGAGCAGTACTTC
CASRGGTYEQYF